The 3 T cell receptor beta chains below all came from one sample that was sequenced in a study of cytomegalovirus exposure and HLA in healthy donors. Using immunoSEQ multiplex PCR, the repertoire was profiled, and TCRdb retains in-frame clones only, with some absent. The repertoire has 57,000 or so clones, around 94% of them found once; the top ten carry under 3%. What was sequenced was PBMCs. All receptors derive from a man between 18 and 35 years old in good health and CMV-seronegative.

This clone was observed once. The chain is built from TRBV9 and TRBJ2-1; 7 bases match TRBD2. The CDR3 extends over 15 amino acids. Germline trimming cut 4 bases from V and 1 base from J; bases unmatched to any gene: 5. Looked up from germline, CDR1 is SGDLS and CDR2 is YYNGEE. CDR3 amino acids: CASSPREKSYNEQFF. The CDR3 nucleotides are TGTGCCAGCAGCCCGCGGGAGAAGTCCTACAATGAGCAGTTCTTC. Using reference TRBV9 and TRBJ2-1 for the parts outside the CDR3, the full variable domain is DSGVTQTPKHLITATGQRVTLRCSPRSGDLSVYWYQQSLDQGLQFLIQYYNGEERAKGNILERFSAQQFPDLHSELNLSSLELGDSALYFCASSPREKSYNEQFFGPGTRLTVL.

This chain joins TRBV19 and TRBJ2-3, with 11 bases lining up with TRBD2. Germline lookup yields CDR1 LNHDA and CDR2 SQIVND (reference sequence). Germline trimming cut 4 bases from V and 2 bases from J; bases unmatched to any gene: 2. The CDR3 covers 15 residues. CDR3 sequence reads: CASSTLAGATDTQYF. The CDR3 DNA sequence: TGTGCCAGTAGTACACTAGCGGGAGCCACAGATACGCAGTATTTT.

The CDR3 reads CAWTPTSRVYEQYF. CDR3 coding DNA: TGTGCCTGGACCCCCACTAGCAGAGTCTACGAGCAGTACTTC. The chain joins TRBV30 to TRBJ2-7; maybe TRBD2 (6 bases). This CDR3 region has 14 residues. The germline V gene has CDR1 GTSNPN and CDR2 SVGIG (reference sequence). Deletions cut 4 bases from V and 3 bases from J, with 16 bases between.